The rows below give T cell receptor beta chains drawn from one sample of a study of control samples from healthy donors and cancer patients. Data came from immunoSEQ multiplex PCR; TCRdb stores just in-frame clones and leaves some out. The table lists 95,000 to 100,000 clones, about four fifths of them singletons. The sequenced sample consisted of blood. The receptors here all came from a man aged 55 to 70 in good health. Each CDR3 is given with its conserved first and last residue. D genes are given only for firm matches. Only part of the rows carry a size: once, few, many, or a class if the clone is expanded.

abundance: NA
v_gene: TRBV5-5
d_gene: TRBD1
j_gene: TRBJ2-1
CDR3nt: TGTGCCAGCAGCTTGGTCGGGACAGGGGGGTATAATGAGCAGTTCTTC
CDR3aa: CASSLVGTGGYNEQFF

abundance: NA
v_gene: TRBV28
d_gene: TRBD2
j_gene: TRBJ2-1
CDR3nt: TGTGCCAGCAGTTTTATTGGTGGGAGGGGTTGGGAGCAGTTCTTC
CDR3aa: CASSFIGGRGWEQFF

abundance: once
v_gene: TRBV3-1/TRBV3-2
d_gene: TRBD2
j_gene: TRBJ2-2
CDR3nt: TGTGCCAGCAGCCTAGCGGGAGGGCGGAATACCGGGGAGCTGTTTTTT
CDR3aa: CASSLAGGRNTGELFF

abundance: NA
v_gene: TRBV10-1
d_gene: TRBD2
j_gene: TRBJ2-3
CDR3nt: TGCGCCAGCTCCCCAGGGCTAGCGGTAGTTGGAGATACGCAGTATTTT
CDR3aa: CASSPGLAVVGDTQYF

abundance: NA
v_gene: TRBV30
d_gene: NA
j_gene: TRBJ1-2
CDR3nt: TGTGCCCACGGAGGGAACTATGGCTACACCTTC
CDR3aa: CAHGGNYGYTF

abundance: once
v_gene: TRBV30
d_gene: NA
j_gene: TRBJ2-7
CDR3nt: TGTGCCTGGAGTGAGGGGTCGAGCTCCTACGAGCAGTACTTC
CDR3aa: CAWSEGSSSYEQYF

abundance: NA
v_gene: TRBV9
d_gene: TRBD2
j_gene: TRBJ2-1
CDR3nt: TGTGCCAGCAGCGTAGACCAGCGGGGGGGCTGGAATGAGCAGTTCTTC
CDR3aa: CASSVDQRGGWNEQFF

abundance: few
v_gene: TRBV28
d_gene: NA
j_gene: TRBJ1-5
CDR3nt: TGTGCCAGCAGCTCCAGCGGAGGGAGCAATCAGCCCCAGCATTTT
CDR3aa: CASSSSGGSNQPQHF

abundance: NA
v_gene: TRBV5-1
d_gene: NA
j_gene: TRBJ1-1
CDR3nt: TGCGCCAGCAGGCTGGAGCGGCCAATTGACACTGAAGCTTTCTTT
CDR3aa: CASRLERPIDTEAFF

abundance: NA
v_gene: TRBV28
d_gene: TRBD1
j_gene: TRBJ2-2
CDR3nt: TGTGCCAGCAGTTCTTCAGGGACAGGGTATCGCACCGGGGAGCTGTTTTTT
CDR3aa: CASSSSGTGYRTGELFF

abundance: once
v_gene: TRBV5-8
d_gene: NA
j_gene: TRBJ1-1
CDR3nt: TGTGCCAAGGGGTGGTATGAAGCTTTCTTT
CDR3aa: CAKGWYEAFF

abundance: NA
v_gene: TRBV5-4
d_gene: NA
j_gene: TRBJ1-5
CDR3nt: TGTGCCAGCAGCTTGGCCGGCGAGCCCCAGCATTTT
CDR3aa: CASSLAGEPQHF

abundance: NA
v_gene: TRBV7-9
d_gene: NA
j_gene: TRBJ1-4
CDR3nt: TGTGCCAGCAGCTTAGCGGGACCGGGACAAATTAATGAAAAACTGTTTTTT
CDR3aa: CASSLAGPGQINEKLFF

abundance: NA
v_gene: TRBV7-8
d_gene: TRBD1
j_gene: TRBJ1-1
CDR3nt: TGTGCCAGCAGCCCCTCGCCTTACAGGGGTCGTAATCCCTCCACTGAAGCTTTCTTT
CDR3aa: CASSPSPYRGRNPSTEAFF

abundance: NA
v_gene: TRBV6-2/TRBV6-3
d_gene: TRBD2
j_gene: TRBJ2-6
CDR3nt: TGTGCCAGCAGTTACGGACTAGCGGGATTGTTCTCTGGGGCCAACGTCCTGACTTTC
CDR3aa: CASSYGLAGLFSGANVLTF

abundance: NA
v_gene: TRBV5-6
d_gene: NA
j_gene: TRBJ2-7
CDR3nt: TGTGCCAGCAGCTTTGATCGGTCCGAGCAGTACTTC
CDR3aa: CASSFDRSEQYF

abundance: NA
v_gene: TRBV5-1
d_gene: NA
j_gene: TRBJ2-7
CDR3nt: TGCGCCAGCAGCTTGGGACCTGACCGGAGCTCCTACGAGCAGTACTTC
CDR3aa: CASSLGPDRSSYEQYF

abundance: NA
v_gene: TRBV5-1
d_gene: NA
j_gene: TRBJ1-6
CDR3nt: TGCGCCAGCAGCTTGGAGAATTCACCCCTCCACTTT
CDR3aa: CASSLENSPLHF

abundance: once
v_gene: TRBV19
d_gene: TRBD1
j_gene: TRBJ1-2
CDR3nt: TGTGCCAGTAGTACGCGGACAGGGGCCTATGGCTACACCTTC
CDR3aa: CASSTRTGAYGYTF

abundance: NA
v_gene: TRBV4-1
d_gene: NA
j_gene: TRBJ2-7
CDR3nt: TGCGCCAGCAGCCAAGTAGGGGCCCTGCTCTCCTACGAGCAGTACTTC
CDR3aa: CASSQVGALLSYEQYF

abundance: NA
v_gene: TRBV6-5
d_gene: NA
j_gene: TRBJ2-3
CDR3nt: TGTGCCAGCAGTTCGCCGGGACCCTCGACCGATACGCAGTATTTT
CDR3aa: CASSSPGPSTDTQYF

abundance: NA
v_gene: TRBV30
d_gene: TRBD2
j_gene: TRBJ2-3
CDR3nt: TGTGCCTGGAGTGTCATTCCTAGCGGGGGGGGTGCAGATACGCAGTATTTT
CDR3aa: CAWSVIPSGGGADTQYF

abundance: NA
v_gene: TRBV5-1
d_gene: TRBD2
j_gene: TRBJ2-2
CDR3nt: TGCGCCAGCAGCTTCAGGGGGCAAGGACTAGCGGGAGGGAACACCGGGGAGCTGTTTTTT
CDR3aa: CASSFRGQGLAGGNTGELFF

abundance: NA
v_gene: TRBV18
d_gene: TRBD2
j_gene: TRBJ2-7
CDR3nt: TGTGCCAGCTCACCGTTTAGCGGGAGCGATAAAGAGCAGTACTTC
CDR3aa: CASSPFSGSDKEQYF

abundance: NA
v_gene: TRBV5-4
d_gene: TRBD1
j_gene: TRBJ2-1
CDR3nt: TGTGCCAGCAGCTTAGGGGGCGGCCGCGATGAGCAGTTCTTC
CDR3aa: CASSLGGGRDEQFF

abundance: NA
v_gene: TRBV5-6
d_gene: TRBD1
j_gene: TRBJ2-5
CDR3nt: TGTGCCAGCAGCTTAACGGACAGGGTTGGAGAGACCCAGTACTTC
CDR3aa: CASSLTDRVGETQYF

abundance: once
v_gene: TRBV10-1
d_gene: TRBD1
j_gene: TRBJ2-5
CDR3nt: TGCGCCAGCAGTGATAGGGGGCTCGGGGAGACCCAGTACTTC
CDR3aa: CASSDRGLGETQYF

abundance: NA
v_gene: TRBV11-2
d_gene: TRBD1
j_gene: TRBJ2-3
CDR3nt: TGTGCCAGCAGCTCTTACAGGGGGCGCGGGGATACGCAGTATTTT
CDR3aa: CASSSYRGRGDTQYF

abundance: NA
v_gene: TRBV6-1
d_gene: NA
j_gene: TRBJ1-5
CDR3nt: TGTGCCAGCAGTGAAAGTTTTGGAATAGAGAGTGGTCAGCCCCAGCATTTT
CDR3aa: CASSESFGIESGQPQHF

abundance: NA
v_gene: TRBV24-1
d_gene: TRBD2
j_gene: TRBJ2-3
CDR3nt: TGTGCCACCAGGGGGGGGGACGGGAGAAGCACAGATACGCAGTATTTT
CDR3aa: CATRGGDGRSTDTQYF

abundance: NA
v_gene: TRBV14
d_gene: NA
j_gene: TRBJ2-3
CDR3nt: TGTGCCAGCAGTTTGAGGGGACCCACAGATACGCAGTATTTT
CDR3aa: CASSLRGPTDTQYF

abundance: once
v_gene: TRBV2
d_gene: NA
j_gene: TRBJ2-4
CDR3nt: TGTGCCAGCAGCCGGGAATTCAGGGAAAGAGGCAAAAACATTCAGTACTTC
CDR3aa: CASSREFRERGKNIQYF

abundance: NA
v_gene: TRBV27
d_gene: TRBD1
j_gene: TRBJ1-1
CDR3nt: TGTGCCAGCAGTAACCGGGACAGGGGGCTCAGCACTGAAGCTTTCTTT
CDR3aa: CASSNRDRGLSTEAFF

abundance: NA
v_gene: TRBV24-1
d_gene: NA
j_gene: TRBJ2-5
CDR3nt: TGTGCCACCAGTGCCTCCCGGGGCTCTGAGACCCAGTACTTC
CDR3aa: CATSASRGSETQYF

abundance: few
v_gene: TRBV9
d_gene: TRBD1
j_gene: TRBJ1-1
CDR3nt: TGTGCCAGCAGCACAGGACAGGGGGCGTCGAACACTGAAGCTTTCTTT
CDR3aa: CASSTGQGASNTEAFF

abundance: NA
v_gene: TRBV6-5
d_gene: NA
j_gene: TRBJ2-1
CDR3nt: TGTGCCAGCGGGTGGGCGGGGATCAATGAGCAGTTCTTC
CDR3aa: CASGWAGINEQFF

abundance: NA
v_gene: TRBV9
d_gene: TRBD1
j_gene: TRBJ2-2
CDR3nt: TGTGCCAGCAGCCCCCAAGACAGGGGGCGGGGGGAGCTGTTTTTT
CDR3aa: CASSPQDRGRGELFF

abundance: NA
v_gene: TRBV6-5
d_gene: TRBD2
j_gene: TRBJ2-3
CDR3nt: TGTGCCAGCAGTTACTCGGCGGGAGGGGAGAATACGCAGTATTTT
CDR3aa: CASSYSAGGENTQYF

abundance: NA
v_gene: TRBV2
d_gene: NA
j_gene: TRBJ2-5
CDR3nt: TGTGCCAGCCTACTGTCGGAGACCCAGTACTTC
CDR3aa: CASLLSETQYF

abundance: once
v_gene: TRBV9
d_gene: NA
j_gene: TRBJ2-5
CDR3nt: TGTGCCAGCAGCGTTTCGGGGAAAGAGACCCAGTACTTC
CDR3aa: CASSVSGKETQYF

abundance: NA
v_gene: TRBV28
d_gene: NA
j_gene: TRBJ1-6
CDR3nt: TGTGCCAGCAGCCCTGACAGTCAAAGGGTCTATAATTCACCCCTCCACTTT
CDR3aa: CASSPDSQRVYNSPLHF

abundance: NA
v_gene: TRBV4-1
d_gene: TRBD2
j_gene: TRBJ2-7
CDR3nt: TGCGCCAGCAGCCAACTAACGGCAGACCGCGGGGGGGATCTGTCCTACGAGCAGTACTTC
CDR3aa: CASSQLTADRGGDLSYEQYF

abundance: NA
v_gene: TRBV27
d_gene: NA
j_gene: TRBJ1-3
CDR3nt: TGTGCCAGCAGTTTAGGCGGGCTCTCTGGAAACACCATATATTTT
CDR3aa: CASSLGGLSGNTIYF

abundance: NA
v_gene: TRBV5-1
d_gene: NA
j_gene: TRBJ2-3
CDR3nt: TGCGCCAGCAGCTTGGAATATCGATCTAGCACAGATACGCAGTATTTT
CDR3aa: CASSLEYRSSTDTQYF

abundance: NA
v_gene: TRBV12-5
d_gene: TRBD1
j_gene: TRBJ2-2
CDR3nt: TGTGCTAGTGGAAGACAGGGAACAGTGAACACCGGGGAGCTGTTTTTT
CDR3aa: CASGRQGTVNTGELFF

abundance: NA
v_gene: TRBV9
d_gene: NA
j_gene: TRBJ1-2
CDR3nt: TGTGCCAGCAGCGTGAATATTAGGGGCTTGGACGGCTACACCTTC
CDR3aa: CASSVNIRGLDGYTF

abundance: NA
v_gene: TRBV19
d_gene: NA
j_gene: TRBJ2-7
CDR3nt: TGTGCCAGTAGTATCCATCAGGGGAACGAGCAGTACTTC
CDR3aa: CASSIHQGNEQYF

abundance: NA
v_gene: TRBV5-1
d_gene: NA
j_gene: TRBJ2-2
CDR3nt: TGCGCCAGCAGCTTGGAACCAATGCTGGGGACCGGGGAGCTGTTTTTT
CDR3aa: CASSLEPMLGTGELFF

abundance: NA
v_gene: TRBV27
d_gene: TRBD2
j_gene: TRBJ2-7
CDR3nt: TGTGCCAGCAGGCAAATCACCGTGGCGGGAGATTATTACGAGCAGTACTTC
CDR3aa: CASRQITVAGDYYEQYF

abundance: NA
v_gene: TRBV19
d_gene: NA
j_gene: TRBJ1-3
CDR3nt: TGTGCCAGTAGTATGGGTTCGGGACTACGCACCATATATTTT
CDR3aa: CASSMGSGLRTIYF

abundance: NA
v_gene: TRBV19
d_gene: NA
j_gene: TRBJ2-3
CDR3nt: TGTGCCAGTAGTATGTACGGACTACGGGCAGATACGCAGTATTTT
CDR3aa: CASSMYGLRADTQYF

abundance: NA
v_gene: TRBV4-2
d_gene: NA
j_gene: TRBJ2-7
CDR3nt: TGTGCCAGCAGCCAACCCCGGGGGTCCTACCACGAGCAGTACTTC
CDR3aa: CASSQPRGSYHEQYF

abundance: NA
v_gene: TRBV5-8
d_gene: NA
j_gene: TRBJ2-7
CDR3nt: TGTGCCAGCAGTGTAGGACGCTACGAGCAGTACTTC
CDR3aa: CASSVGRYEQYF

abundance: NA
v_gene: TRBV6-1
d_gene: TRBD1
j_gene: TRBJ2-3
CDR3nt: TGTGCCAGCAGTGATATTGCGACAGGGGGAGGTACGCAGTATTTT
CDR3aa: CASSDIATGGGTQYF

abundance: NA
v_gene: TRBV5-1
d_gene: TRBD1
j_gene: TRBJ2-7
CDR3nt: TGCGCCAGCACCCGGGGACAGGGCTACGAGCAGTACTTC
CDR3aa: CASTRGQGYEQYF

abundance: NA
v_gene: TRBV10-3
d_gene: NA
j_gene: TRBJ2-1
CDR3nt: TGTGCCATCAGTAATCAGGACGGATACAATGAGCAGTTCTTC
CDR3aa: CAISNQDGYNEQFF

abundance: NA
v_gene: TRBV7-9
d_gene: NA
j_gene: TRBJ2-1
CDR3nt: TGTGCCAGCAGCTTTCAGACGGGTCCGGGGAATGAGCAGTTCTTC
CDR3aa: CASSFQTGPGNEQFF

abundance: NA
v_gene: TRBV2
d_gene: TRBD1
j_gene: TRBJ2-1
CDR3nt: TGTGCCAGCAGCTCTGACAGGGGCAATGAGCAGTTCTTC
CDR3aa: CASSSDRGNEQFF

abundance: NA
v_gene: TRBV11-3
d_gene: NA
j_gene: TRBJ2-5
CDR3nt: TGTGCCAGCAGCTTAAGGGCTGAAGAGACCCAGTACTTC
CDR3aa: CASSLRAEETQYF